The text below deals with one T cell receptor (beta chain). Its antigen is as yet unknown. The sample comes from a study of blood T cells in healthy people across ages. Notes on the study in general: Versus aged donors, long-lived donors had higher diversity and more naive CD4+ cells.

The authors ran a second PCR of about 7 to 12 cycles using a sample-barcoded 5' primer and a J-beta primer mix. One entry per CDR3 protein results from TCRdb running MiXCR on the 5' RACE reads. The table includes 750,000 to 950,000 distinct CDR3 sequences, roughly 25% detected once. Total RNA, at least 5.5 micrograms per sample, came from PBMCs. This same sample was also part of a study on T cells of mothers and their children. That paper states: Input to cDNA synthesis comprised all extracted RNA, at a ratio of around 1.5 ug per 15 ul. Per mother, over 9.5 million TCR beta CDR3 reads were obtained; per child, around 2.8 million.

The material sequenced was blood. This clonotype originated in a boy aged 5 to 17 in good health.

CDR3 in amino acids: CASSQGQGRSGNTIYF. CDR3 coding DNA: TGCGCCAGCAGCCAAGGACAGGGCCGCTCTGGAAACACCATATATTTT. The genes are TRBV4-1 and TRBJ1-3; 7 positions agree with TRBD1. This CDR3 region has 16 residues. Germline V CDR1 and CDR2: MGHRA, YSYEKL. After removal of 1 base from V and 0 bases from J, the junction contained 3 bases not matched to a gene.